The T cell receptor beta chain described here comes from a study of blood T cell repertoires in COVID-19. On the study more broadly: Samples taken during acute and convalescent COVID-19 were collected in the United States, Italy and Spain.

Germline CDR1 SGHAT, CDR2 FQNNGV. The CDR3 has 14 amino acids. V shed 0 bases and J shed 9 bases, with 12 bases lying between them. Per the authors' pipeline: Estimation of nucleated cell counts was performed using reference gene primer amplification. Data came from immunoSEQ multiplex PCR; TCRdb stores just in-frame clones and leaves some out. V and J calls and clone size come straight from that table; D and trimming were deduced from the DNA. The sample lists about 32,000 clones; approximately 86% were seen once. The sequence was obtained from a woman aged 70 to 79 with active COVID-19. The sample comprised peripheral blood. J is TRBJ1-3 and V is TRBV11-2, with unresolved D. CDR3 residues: CASSLDDGIGTIYF. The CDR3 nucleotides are TGTGCCAGCAGCTTAGATGACGGGATCGGCACCATATATTTT.